The 17 T cell receptor beta chains given below trace back to one sample, sequenced in a study of technical replicates of blood from a handful of donors. Method: immunoSEQ multiplex PCR; TCRdb's copy keeps in-frame clones and lacks some. Of approximately 88,000 clones in the sample, roughly 96% were seen once. Sequenced: T cells isolated from PBMCs. The source is a human donor in good health.

The chain joins TRBV7-8 to TRBJ2-7; 8 bases are shared with TRBD1. V shed 2 bases, J shed 5 bases, and the junction held 8 bases outside the gene matches. This CDR3 is built from 15 residues. CDR1 is SGHVS, CDR2 FQNEAQ, per germline. CDR3 bases: TGTGCCAGCAGCTTACTCGGACAGGGCCGCGACGAGCAGTACTTC. Protein: CASSLLGQGRDEQYF.

The gene calls are TRBV28 and TRBJ2-1; 9 nucleotides agree with TRBD2. This CDR3 is built from 17 residues. The germline V gene encodes CDR1 MDHEN and CDR2 SYDVKM. V was clipped by 2 bases and J by 5 bases; unmatched bases: 10. The CDR3 sequence: CASSLLLGAGGNNEQFF. CDR3 nucleotide sequence: TGTGCCAGCAGTTTACTGTTAGGAGCGGGAGGAAACAATGAGCAGTTCTTC.

V and J are TRBV19 and TRBJ1-1; 7 positions agree with TRBD1. The V and J ends lost 5 bases and 11 bases, in that order; junction bases with no gene match: 11. This CDR3 is 13 amino acids long. The V gene's germline CDR1 is LNHDA and CDR2 SQIVND (reference sequence). CDR3 sequence reads: CASSSGDSWRAFF. The CDR3 coding sequence is TGTGCCAGTAGTTCTGGGGACAGTTGGCGGGCTTTCTTT.

This rearrangement joins TRBV9 to TRBJ2-7; 8 bases agree with TRBD1. J gave up 4 bases and V 0 bases, and 6 bases lay outside the gene matches. The CDR3 spans 15 residues. Germline V gene sequence: CDR1 SGDLS, CDR2 YYNGEE. The CDR3 spells CASSVGGTGPYEQYF. CDR3 sequence (DNA): TGTGCCAGCAGCGTAGGGGGGACAGGACCATACGAGCAGTACTTC.

The chain couples TRBV4-2 to TRBJ2-1, with D possibly being TRBD2 (5 bases). From germline, CDR1 is LGHNA and CDR2 YNFKEQ. The CDR3 covers 14 residues. Trimming took 2 bases from V and 7 from J, leaving 12 bases between them. CDR3 in amino acids: CASSQQRDVNEQFF. As DNA, the CDR3 is TGTGCCAGCAGCCAACAACGGGATGTGAATGAGCAGTTCTTC.

This clone came up once. The CDR3 bases are TGTGCCAGCAGATACGGGCGGGACAGAGACACAGATACGCAGTATTTT. Translation gives CASRYGRDRDTDTQYF. The J gene is TRBJ2-3, the V gene TRBV7-8, with D perhaps matching TRBD1 (7 bases). Germline assignment: CDR1 SGHVS and CDR2 FQNEAQ. The CDR3 spans 16 residues. V lost 6 bases, J lost 2 bases, and 18 bases lay in between.

J is TRBJ2-3 and V is TRBV2, with 11 bases matching TRBD2. J was trimmed by 2 bases and V by 5 bases; bases with no gene match: 6. Germline-derived CDR1 and CDR2 are SNHLY and FYNNEI. The CDR3 spans 16 residues. CDR3 in DNA: TGTGCCAGCAGTCCGGGACTAGCGGAGTTCACAGATACGCAGTATTTT. Translating gives CASSPGLAEFTDTQYF.

V usage is TRBV6-5 and J usage is TRBJ2-1; 11 bases are shared with TRBD1. Trimming cost V 6 bases and J 4 bases; bases outside gene matches: 5. The length of the CDR3 is 15 residues. Germline V gene data show CDR1 as MNHEY and CDR2 as SVGAGI. The CDR3 DNA sequence: TGTGCCAGCAGCACGGACAGGGGGCCTTACAATGAGCAGTTCTTC. Amino acid sequence: CASSTDRGPYNEQFF.

The chain combines TRBV15 with TRBJ2-7; D is perhaps TRBD1 (6 bases). Trimming shortened V by 4 bases and J by 0 bases, and 22 bases separated the two germline ends. CDR1 is LNHNV and CDR2 is YYDKDF in the germline V gene (reference sequence). This CDR3 spans 18 amino acids. As DNA, the CDR3 is TGTGCCACCAGCACAAGAATTCGGACAGCCTCCAGCTCCTACGAGCAGTACTTC. It specifies CATSTRIRTASSSYEQYF. Using reference TRBV15 and TRBJ2-7 for the parts outside the CDR3, the full variable domain is DAMVIQNPRYQVTQFGKPVTLSCSQTLNHNVMYWYQQKSSQAPKLLFHYYDKDFNNEADTPDNFQSRRPNTSFCFLDIRSPGLGDTAMYLCATSTRIRTASSSYEQYFGPGTRLTVT.

The CDR3 DNA reads as TGTGCCAGCACCATCGGGGGACTAGCGGGAGCTGGTGAGCAGTTCTTC. Protein product: CASTIGGLAGAGEQFF. V gene TRBV9 combines with J gene TRBJ2-1, with 14 bases lining up with TRBD2. Germline V gene data show CDR1 as SGDLS and CDR2 as YYNGEE. After removal of 6 bases from V and 9 bases from J, the junction contained 11 bases not matched to a gene. The CDR3 extends over 16 amino acids.

The CDR3 is CATRGRTDSGANVLTF. In nucleotides, the CDR3 is TGTGCCACCAGGGGGCGCACCGACTCTGGGGCCAACGTCCTGACTTTC. The rearrangement uses TRBV28 and TRBJ2-6; 8 bases are shared with TRBD1. This CDR3 is 16 amino acids long. Trimming took 10 bases from V and 0 from J; bases not matched to a gene: 8. Germline V gene sequence: CDR1 MDHEN, CDR2 SYDVKM. Using reference TRBV28 and TRBJ2-6 for the parts outside the CDR3, the full variable domain is DVKVTQSSRYLVKRTGEKVFLECVQDMDHENMFWYRQDPGLGLRLIYFSYDVKMKEKGDIPEGYSVSREKKERFSLILESASTNQTSMYLCATRGRTDSGANVLTFGAGSRLTVL.

The chain combines TRBV10-2 with TRBJ2-7; 9 bases fit TRBD2. The CDR3 loop spans 14 amino acids. CDR1 is WSHSY and CDR2 is SAAADI in the germline V gene. Unmatched junction bases numbered 8, after V lost 8 bases and J lost 3 bases. Written as DNA, the CDR3 is TGCGCCAGCTCACTAGCGGGTGTTATCTACGAGCAGTACTTC. This sequence encodes CASSLAGVIYEQYF.

The genes are TRBV7-2 and TRBJ2-7; tentative D call: TRBD1 (5 bases). V was cut by 2 bases and J by 2 bases, with 10 bases left in between. This CDR3 is built from 14 residues. The germline V gene has CDR1 SGHTA and CDR2 FQGNSA. The CDR3 region is CASSLIQGTYEQYF. CDR3 nucleotide sequence: TGTGCCAGCAGCTTAATTCAGGGTACCTACGAGCAGTACTTC.

The table lists this clone with a few counts. The genes are TRBV14 and TRBJ2-7; D may be TRBD1 (6 bases). The V and J ends lost 3 bases and 7 bases respectively, with 16 bases between them. From germline, CDR1 is SGHDN and CDR2 FVKESK. The CDR3 is 14 amino acids. As DNA, the CDR3 is TGTGCCAGCAGCCATCTTCGTTTTAGGGGGGAGCAGTACTTC. Residues: CASSHLRFRGEQYF.

The V and J genes are TRBV19 and TRBJ1-2, with D perhaps matching TRBD1 (6 bases). Germline values: CDR1 LNHDA, CDR2 SQIVND (reference sequence). CDR3 length: 13 residues. V lost 6 bases and J lost 4, with 12 bases in between. CDR3 sequence reads: CASSLDRRYGYTF. In DNA, the CDR3 is TGTGCCAGTAGCCTTGACAGGCGCTATGGCTACACCTTC.

This rearrangement joins TRBV28 to TRBJ1-4; D gene unclear. This CDR3 is 14 amino acids long. V was trimmed by 3 bases and J by 8 bases, leaving 13 bases between them. Germline CDR1 is MDHEN and CDR2 is SYDVKM. The CDR3 DNA follows: TGTGCCAGCAGTTTCGCGGGGAGCGGCGAAAAACTGTTTTTT. It codes for CASSFAGSGEKLFF.

V gene TRBV15 combines with J gene TRBJ1-3; no reliable D call. The CDR3 is made up of 14 amino acids. V was shortened by 3 bases and J by 4 bases, with 10 bases between the two germline ends. Germline CDR1 and CDR2: LNHNV and YYDKDF (reference sequence). The chain's CDR3 is CATSREAYGNTIYF. The CDR3 DNA follows: TGTGCCACCAGCAGGGAAGCGTACGGAAACACCATATATTTT.